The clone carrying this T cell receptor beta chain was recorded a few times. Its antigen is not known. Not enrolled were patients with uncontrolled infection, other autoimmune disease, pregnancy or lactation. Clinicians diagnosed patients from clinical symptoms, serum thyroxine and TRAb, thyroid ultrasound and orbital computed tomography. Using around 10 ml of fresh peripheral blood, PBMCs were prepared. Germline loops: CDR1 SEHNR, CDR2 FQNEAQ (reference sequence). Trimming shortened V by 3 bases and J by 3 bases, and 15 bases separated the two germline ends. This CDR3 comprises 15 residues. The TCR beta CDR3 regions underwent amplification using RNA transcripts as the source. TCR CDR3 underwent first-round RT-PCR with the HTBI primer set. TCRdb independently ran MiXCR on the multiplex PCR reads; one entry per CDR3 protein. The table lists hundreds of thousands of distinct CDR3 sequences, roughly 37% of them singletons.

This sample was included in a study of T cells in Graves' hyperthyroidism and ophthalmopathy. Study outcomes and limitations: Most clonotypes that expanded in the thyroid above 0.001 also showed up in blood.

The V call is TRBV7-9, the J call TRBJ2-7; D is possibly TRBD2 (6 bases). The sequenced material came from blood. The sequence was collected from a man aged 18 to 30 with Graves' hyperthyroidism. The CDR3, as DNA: TGTGCCAGCAGCTTGGAGGGAGAGAATGTCTACGAGCAGTACTTC. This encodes CASSLEGENVYEQYF. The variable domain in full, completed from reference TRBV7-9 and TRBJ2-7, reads DTGVSQNPRHKITKRGQNVTFRCDPISEHNRLYWYRQTLGQGPEFLTYFQNEAQLEKSRLLSDRFSAERPKGSFSTLEIQRTEQGDSAMYLCASSLEGENVYEQYFGPGTRLTVT.